This passage covers 3 T cell receptor beta chains from one sample sequenced in a study of metastatic and nonmetastatic thyroid tumors. There were no patients who had received any treatment before thyroid surgery. TCRdb re-called the PCR reads with MiXCR. The sample consists of roughly 30,000 clones, under 25% of them appearing once. The sample comprised blood. The source of these receptors is a female donor with papillary thyroid cancer or a benign thyroid nodule (not recorded which). Some clones in this sample may be carry-over from other donors' samples.

This chain uses TRBV14 with TRBJ2-7; the D is unclear. V was pared by 2 bases and J by 4 bases, with 3 bases between. CDR1 and CDR2 (germline): SGHDN, FVKESK. The CDR3 has 11 amino acids. CDR3 amino acids: CASSQTYEQYF. In nucleotides, the CDR3 is TGTGCCAGCAGCCAAACTTACGAGCAGTACTTC. Supplemented by reference TRBV14 and TRBJ2-7, the full variable domain reads EAGVTQFPSHSVIEKGQTVTLRCDPISGHDNLYWYRRVMGKEIKFLLHFVKESKQDESGMPNNRFLAERTGGTYSTLKVQPAELEDSGVYFCASSQTYEQYFGPGTRLTVT.

This clone counts as medium-sized. CDR3 sequence (DNA): TGTGCCAGCAGTTACGGGACTAGCGGGAGGCTCGATGAGCAGTTCTTC. This encodes CASSYGTSGRLDEQFF. The chain is built from TRBV6-5 and TRBJ2-1; 15 bases map to TRBD2. There are 16 residues in the CDR3. Trimming removed 2 bases from V and 8 bases from J; junction bases left unmatched: 4. Germline assignment: CDR1 MNHEY and CDR2 SVGAGI.

This clone was seen only a few times. The chain recombines TRBV6-1 with TRBJ1-5; D not certain. With 7 bases removed from V and 5 bases from J, the gap between germline ends came to 15 bases. The germline V gene has CDR1 MNHNS and CDR2 SASEGT. There are 14 residues in the CDR3. This CDR3 reads CASTFQSTDQPQHF. CDR3 DNA sequence: TGTGCCAGCACTTTCCAAAGTACTGATCAGCCCCAGCATTTT.